The next 26 T cell receptor beta chains were all read from a single sample in a study of CD8 T cells in Susac syndrome. Random hexamers were used to reverse transcribe about 0.5 to 1 ug of RNA. TCRdb fed the immunoSEQ multiplex PCR reads into MiXCR, producing one record per CDR3 protein. The sample carries around 200,000 distinct CDR3 sequences, approximately 95% recorded once. Material for sequencing was CD4+ T cells from PBMCs. These receptor sequences come from a human donor with multiple sclerosis.

This chain joins TRBV3-1 and TRBJ1-6, with D perhaps matching TRBD1 (6 bases). The CDR3 covers 13 residues. CDR1 and CDR2 from the germline V gene are LGHDT and YNNKEL (reference sequence). V shed 4 bases and J shed 12 bases, with 13 bases lying between them. The CDR3 sequence is CASSRLTGQPLHF. The CDR3 DNA follows: TGTGCCAGCAGCCGATTGACAGGTCAACCCCTCCACTTT.

Note on this clonotype: At one of its ends the junction is not consistent with the germline gene, which may arise from a read error. This chain links TRBV2 with TRBJ1-2; D gene unclear. Per germline, CDR1 SNHLY and CDR2 FYNNEI. The CDR3 totals 12 residues. CDR3 region: CASRDVIYGYTF. For the CDR3, the DNA is TGTGCCAGCCGTGACGTAATCTATGGCTACACCTTC.

V and J are TRBV7-2 and TRBJ1-2; no clear D. V lost 5 bases and J lost 4, with 11 bases in between. Germline loops: CDR1 SGHTA, CDR2 FQGNSA. The CDR3 totals 13 residues. CDR3 sequence: CASSRESIYGYTF. For the CDR3, the DNA is TGTGCCAGCAGCCGAGAGTCAATCTATGGCTACACCTTC. The full variable domain, rest sourced from reference TRBV7-2 and TRBJ1-2, is GAGVSQSPSNKVTEKGKDVELRCDPISGHTALYWYRQSLGQGLEFLIYFQGNSAPDKSGLPSDRFSAERTGGSVSTLTIQRTQQEDSAVYLCASSRESIYGYTFGSGTRLTVV.

The chain combines TRBV5-1 with TRBJ1-5; D uncertain. The length of the CDR3 is 11 residues. CDR1 SGHRS and CDR2 YFSETQ come from the germline V gene. V was cut by 5 bases and J by 6 bases, with 6 bases left in between. The CDR3 loop is CASRGCQPQHF. CDR3 DNA sequence: TGCGCCAGCAGGGGCTGTCAGCCCCAGCATTTT.

The V and J genes are TRBV30 and TRBJ2-1; D possibly corresponds to TRBD1 (6 bases). The V and J ends lost 3 bases and 6 bases respectively, with 15 bases between them. The length of the CDR3 is 14 residues. The germline CDR1 and CDR2 sequences are GTSNPN and SVGIG (reference sequence). CDR3 amino acids: CAWRQGLHGNEQFF. In DNA, the CDR3 is TGTGCCTGGAGACAGGGCCTCCATGGCAATGAGCAGTTCTTC.

The chain has TRBV3-1 and TRBJ1-2, with 7 bases that match TRBD1. This CDR3 contains 13 residues. V gave up 1 base and J gave up 7 bases; unmatched junction bases: 3. Germline V gene data show CDR1 as LGHDT and CDR2 as YNNKEL (reference sequence). Written as DNA, the CDR3 is TGTGCCAGCAGCCAAGGACAGGGATCTGGCTACACCTTC. This gives the protein CASSQGQGSGYTF.

The J gene is TRBJ2-7, the V gene TRBV18; D is unclear. V was cut by 3 bases and J by 4 bases, with 13 bases left in between. This CDR3 is built from 14 residues. Germline values: CDR1 KGHSH, CDR2 LQKENI. The CDR3 DNA reads as TGTGCCAGCTCACCCCCTCTAGGAGTTTACGAGCAGTACTTC. It codes for CASSPPLGVYEQYF.

CDR3 DNA sequence: TGTGCCAGCAGCTTAGGGAGGGGAGATGGAGGCTACACCTTC. It yields the protein CASSLGRGDGGYTF. The rearrangement uses TRBV7-9 and TRBJ1-2; TRBD1 is a possible D gene (5 bases). Between the trimmed V and J ends, which lost 1 base and 8 bases, there was a span of 14 bases. Germline V CDR1 and CDR2: SEHNR, FQNEAQ (reference sequence). The CDR3 loop spans 14 amino acids.

The V gene is TRBV3-1, the J gene TRBJ2-1; D uncertain. The germline gives CDR1 LGHDT, CDR2 YNNKEL (reference sequence). Trimming left V 0 bases short and J 9 bases short, with 12 bases between. This CDR3 has 14 amino acids. DNA of the CDR3: TGTGCCAGCAGCCAAGATCGGCGCGTGGGTGAGCAGTTCTTC. Its translation: CASSQDRRVGEQFF.

This rearrangement joins TRBV6-1 to TRBJ2-7; D is uncertain. The V and J ends lost 2 bases and 2 bases respectively, with 7 bases between them. The CDR3 totals 13 residues. CDR1 is MNHNS, CDR2 SASEGT, per germline. The DNA of the CDR3 is TGTGCCAGCAGTGAATCTCAGCCCTACGAGCAGTACTTC. The encoded protein is CASSESQPYEQYF.

V and J are TRBV3-1 and TRBJ2-6, with TRBD2 as a possible D gene (5 bases). Germline lookup yields CDR1 LGHDT and CDR2 YNNKEL (reference sequence). This CDR3 region has 18 residues. Trimming took 0 bases from V and 2 from J, leaving 14 bases between them. The CDR3 loop is CASSQDLPGFAGANVLTF. DNA for the CDR3: TGTGCCAGCAGCCAAGATCTTCCGGGGTTCGCTGGGGCCAACGTCCTGACTTTC.

This rearrangement joins TRBV29-1 to TRBJ2-5; 7 bases fit TRBD1. V shed 4 bases, J shed 2 bases, and the junction held 7 bases outside the gene matches. Germline loops: CDR1 SQVTM, CDR2 ANQGSEA. This CDR3 has 14 residues. The DNA of the CDR3 is TGCAGCGTTGCCGGGACAGCTTTTCAAGAGACCCAGTACTTC. Its translation: CSVAGTAFQETQYF. The full variable domain, with the rest looked up from reference TRBV29-1 and TRBJ2-5, is SAVISQKPSRDICQRGTSLTIQCQVDSQVTMMFWYRQQPGQSLTLIATANQGSEATYESGFVIDKFPISRPNLTFSTLTVSNMSPEDSSIYLCSVAGTAFQETQYFGPGTRLLVL.

V usage is TRBV7-9 and J usage is TRBJ2-3; D is uncertain. Germline CDR1 SEHNR, CDR2 FQNEAQ (reference sequence). V was shortened by 2 bases and J by 6 bases, with 6 bases between the two germline ends. The length of the CDR3 is 12 residues. As DNA, the CDR3 is TGTGCCAGCAGCTTAATTGGGGATACGCAGTATTTT. Protein product: CASSLIGDTQYF.

The chain couples TRBV2 to TRBJ1-2; D remains unclear. Per germline, CDR1 SNHLY and CDR2 FYNNEI. V was shortened by 0 bases and J by 8 bases, with 7 bases between the two germline ends. The CDR3 is made up of 12 amino acids. The CDR3 region is CASSEALWGYTF. The CDR3 DNA sequence: TGTGCCAGCAGTGAAGCATTATGGGGCTACACCTTC.

The V gene is TRBV27, the J gene TRBJ2-2, with unresolved D. This CDR3 spans 15 amino acids. V was shortened by 7 bases and J by 0 bases, with 12 bases between the two germline ends. The germline V gene has CDR1 MNHEY and CDR2 SMNVEV (reference sequence). This chain's CDR3 is CASTPGIPNTGELFF. CDR3 bases: TGTGCCAGCACCCCTGGAATACCGAACACCGGGGAGCTGTTTTTT.

The chain employs TRBV7-9 and TRBJ2-1; D is uncertain. The germline CDR1 and CDR2 sequences are SEHNR and FQNEAQ (reference sequence). Trimming removed 6 bases from V and 12 bases from J, with 9 bases in between. CDR3 size: 10 residues. In DNA, the CDR3 is TGTGCCAGCAGTTCAGACGGGCAGTTCTTC. Translation gives CASSSDGQFF.

The J gene is TRBJ1-2, the V gene TRBV29-1; the D gene is possibly TRBD1 (5 bases). Per the germline V gene, CDR1 is SQVTM and CDR2 is ANQGSEA. V dropped 3 bases and J dropped 4 bases, with 6 bases sitting between them. The CDR3 consists of 11 residues. The CDR3 DNA follows: TGCAGCGTTGAGACAGCCTATGGCTACACCTTC. Protein sequence: CSVETAYGYTF.

This clonotype was seen only once. The chain joins TRBV23-1 to TRBJ2-3; D is uncertain. TRBV23-1 is identified as an open reading frame with a role that is uncertain. The CDR3 length is 10 residues. V dropped 7 bases and J dropped 10 bases, with 9 bases sitting between them. The CDR3 DNA follows: TGCGCCAGCATCGATAAGGCGCAGTATTTT. Protein product: CASIDKAQYF.

The chain carries TRBV9 and TRBJ2-4; perhaps TRBD1 as D (6 bases). CDR1 and CDR2 from the germline V gene are SGDLS and YYNGEE. V was shortened by 0 bases and J by 1 base, with 11 bases between the two germline ends. There are 16 residues in the CDR3. The CDR3 nucleotides are TGTGCCAGCAGCGTAGGTGGGGGCTGGGCCAAAAACATTCAGTACTTC. Translating gives CASSVGGGWAKNIQYF. The variable domain in full, with the rest retrieved from reference TRBV9 and TRBJ2-4, is DSGVTQTPKHLITATGQRVTLRCSPRSGDLSVYWYQQSLDQGLQFLIQYYNGEERAKGNILERFSAQQFPDLHSELNLSSLELGDSALYFCASSVGGGWAKNIQYFGAGTRLSVL.

DNA of the CDR3: TGTGCCAGCAGTTTAACGGCAGGGCCGTACGAGCAGTACGTC. It encodes CASSLTAGPYEQYV. V and J are TRBV27 and TRBJ2-7; a weak D match, TRBD1 (5 bases). CDR3 size: 14 residues. CDR1 MNHEY and CDR2 SMNVEV come from the germline V gene (reference sequence). Trimming left V 2 bases short and J 4 bases short, with 12 bases between.

The chain couples TRBV2 to TRBJ1-6, with TRBD1 matching 9 bases. J gave up 2 bases and V 6 bases, and 8 bases lay outside the gene matches. The CDR3 extends over 17 amino acids. The germline gives CDR1 SNHLY, CDR2 FYNNEI. The CDR3 DNA sequence: TGTGCCAGCAGGCGGGACAGGGAAGAAACCTATAATTCACCCCTCCACTTT. Its translation: CASRRDREETYNSPLHF.

The rearrangement links TRBV29-1 to TRBJ1-1, with no clear D. Per germline, CDR1 SQVTM and CDR2 ANQGSEA. Trimming shortened V by 6 bases and J by 10 bases, and 12 bases separated the two germline ends. The CDR3 runs 10 residues. The CDR3 spells CSVERVTAFF. The CDR3 nucleotides read TGCAGCGTGGAGAGGGTTACAGCTTTCTTT.

The rearrangement joins TRBV23-1 to TRBJ1-2; no clear D. TRBV23-1 is reported as an ORF; its role is uncertain. V lost 3 bases to trimming and J lost 5 bases, with 19 bases between them. The CDR3 contains 16 residues. CDR3 amino acids: CASSHEMFLEGYGYTF. CDR3 in DNA: TGCGCCAGCAGTCACGAAATGTTTTTGGAGGGATATGGCTACACCTTC.

The chain employs TRBV6-1 and TRBJ2-7; D unresolved. V lost 2 bases to trimming and J lost 6 bases, with 14 bases between them. Germline V gene lookup returns CDR1 MNHNS and CDR2 SASEGT. The CDR3 totals 14 residues. CDR3 DNA sequence: TGTGCCAGCAGTGAAAATCTATCCCTGGGCGAGCAGTACGTC. Encoded protein: CASSENLSLGEQYV.

The chain employs TRBV12-3 or TRBV12-4 and TRBJ2-7; perhaps TRBD1 as D (6 bases). The CDR3 is 14 residues long. V gave up 6 bases and J gave up 0 bases, with 12 bases separating them. The CDR3 bases are TGTGCCAGCAGCCGGGACACCAGCTCCTACGAGCAGTACTTC. Encoded protein: CASSRDTSSYEQYF.

This clonotype was found once. The rearrangement links TRBV7-8 to TRBJ2-5; D not resolved. The CDR3 contains 13 residues. CDR1 is SGHVS and CDR2 is FQNEAQ in the germline V gene. Trimming cost V 5 bases and J 9 bases, with 16 bases left between them. CDR3 bases: TGTGCCAGCAGCCCAAATTCTTTCGCGGCCCAGTACTTC. Its protein product is CASSPNSFAAQYF.